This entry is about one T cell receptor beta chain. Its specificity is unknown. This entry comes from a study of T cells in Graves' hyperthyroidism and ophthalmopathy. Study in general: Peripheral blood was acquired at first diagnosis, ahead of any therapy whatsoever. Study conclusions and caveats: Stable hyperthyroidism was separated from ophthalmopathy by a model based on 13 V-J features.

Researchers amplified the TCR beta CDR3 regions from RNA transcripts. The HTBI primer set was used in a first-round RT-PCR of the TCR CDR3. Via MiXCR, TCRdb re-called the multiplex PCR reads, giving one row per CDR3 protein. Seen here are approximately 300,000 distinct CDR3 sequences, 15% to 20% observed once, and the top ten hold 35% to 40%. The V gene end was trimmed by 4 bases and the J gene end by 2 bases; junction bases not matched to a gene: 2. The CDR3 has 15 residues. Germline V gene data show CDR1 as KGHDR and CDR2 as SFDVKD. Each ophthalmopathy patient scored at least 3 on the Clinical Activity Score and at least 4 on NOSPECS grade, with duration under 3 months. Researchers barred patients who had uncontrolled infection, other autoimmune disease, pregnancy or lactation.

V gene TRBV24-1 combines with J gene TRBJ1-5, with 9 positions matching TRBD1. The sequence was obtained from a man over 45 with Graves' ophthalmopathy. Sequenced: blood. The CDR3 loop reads CATSERTGGNQPQHF. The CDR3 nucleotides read TGTGCCACCAGTGAACGGACAGGGGGCAATCAGCCCCAGCATTTT.